This T cell receptor (beta chain) was profiled in a study of vaccination and CD4 T cells after COVID-19. Turning to the study itself: The cells in question were stimulated using overlapping spike peptides derived from SARS-CoV-2, HCoV-NL63, HCoV-OC43 and HCoV-229E.

In its sample, this clonotype was seen a few times. The antigen is unknown. Treatment meaning: approximately 10-day PBMC culture with coronavirus spike peptide pools or control peptides (ViraFEST assay). Germline CDR1 SGHTS, CDR2 YDEGEE. The length of the CDR3 is 14 residues. The ends were cut back, 1 base at V and 2 bases at J, with 10 bases in the middle. Study-wide results and caveats: Median SARS-CoV-2-reactive clonotype numbers rose nonsignificantly, about 21 to 38.

The Oncomine TCR Beta short-read assay generated sequence data from the DNA of cultured CD4+ T cells. TCRdb redid the calling of the PCR reads with MiXCR, one entry per CDR3 protein. The sample contains 9,500 to 15,000 distinct CDR3 sequences, around 50% of which appear only once. The sequencing sample was made of CD4+ T cells from blood, cultured in vitro. The genes are TRBV5-8 and TRBJ2-7; TRBD2 is a possible D gene (6 bases). The TCR comes from a human donor who had recovered from COVID-19. CDR3 coding DNA: TGTGCCAGCAGCTTGAAGGGGAGGACCTACGAGCAGTACTTC. Translated, it gives CASSLKGRTYEQYF.